A single sample is the source of the 5 T cell receptor beta chains below, sequenced in a study of cytomegalovirus exposure and HLA in healthy donors. In the PCR, 60 Vbeta and 13 Jbeta primers were used. Some clones are missing from TCRdb's copy, which holds only in-frame ones; the method was immunoSEQ multiplex PCR. This sample lists approximately 110,000 clones; its ten largest clones have 1%. Material: PBMCs. The receptors here all came from a man younger than 35 in good health and CMV-seronegative.

The chain has TRBV18 and TRBJ2-7; D is perhaps TRBD2 (6 bases). The V end lost 0 bases, the J end lost 3 bases, and 6 bases lay between the germline ends. The CDR3 runs 13 residues. Germline V gene lookup returns CDR1 KGHSH and CDR2 LQKENI. The CDR3, as DNA: TGTGCCAGCTCACCACCGGACTACTACGAGCAGTACTTC. Amino acid sequence: CASSPPDYYEQYF.

V usage is TRBV5-1 and J usage is TRBJ2-7; 9 nucleotides agree with TRBD2. CDR1 and CDR2 from the germline V gene are SGHRS and YFSETQ. The J segment lost 3 bases and the V segment lost 4 bases, leaving 8 bases of the junction unmatched. The CDR3 is 15 residues long. The CDR3 DNA reads as TGCGCCAGCAGCCCCCTAGCGGGGCTGAGCTACGAGCAGTACTTC. Protein sequence: CASSPLAGLSYEQYF. Using reference TRBV5-1 and TRBJ2-7 for the parts outside the CDR3, the full variable domain is KAGVTQTPRYLIKTRGQQVTLSCSPISGHRSVSWYQQTPGQGLQFLFEYFSETQRNKGNFPGRFSGRQFSNSRSEMNVSTLELGDSALYLCASSPLAGLSYEQYFGPGTRLTVT.

The chain joins TRBV10-2 to TRBJ1-1; D perhaps matches TRBD1 (5 bases). Germline values: CDR1 WSHSY, CDR2 SAAADI. The length of the CDR3 is 12 residues. Trimming took 11 bases from V and 8 from J, leaving 18 bases between them. CDR3 sequence: CAASIQAGEAFF. CDR3 nucleotides: TGCGCCGCGAGCATTCAGGCAGGGGAAGCTTTCTTT.

This chain links TRBV29-1 with TRBJ1-2, with 7 nucleotides matching TRBD1. This CDR3 is 14 amino acids long. V dropped 6 bases and J dropped 0; count of bases not matched to a gene: 7. From germline, CDR1 is SQVTM and CDR2 ANQGSEA. The CDR3 is CSVDNRGANYGYTF. The CDR3, as DNA: TGCAGCGTGGATAACAGGGGTGCTAACTATGGCTACACCTTC.

J is TRBJ1-2 and V is TRBV13, with D possibly TRBD1 on 5 matching bases. The germline V gene has CDR1 PRHDT and CDR2 FYEKMQ (reference sequence). Trimming pared 7 bases from V and 4 bases from J, leaving 13 bases between. CDR3 length: 13 residues. The CDR3 nucleotides are TGTGCCAGCAACATCGGACAATCCTATGGCTACACCTTC. Its translation: CASNIGQSYGYTF.